This T cell receptor (beta chain) was sequenced in a study of blood T cell repertoires in COVID-19. Trimming removed 8 bases from V and 0 bases from J, with 16 bases in between. CDR3 size: 15 residues. From germline, CDR1 is SGHTA and CDR2 FQGNSA. The protocol was immunoSEQ multiplex PCR, while the TCRdb copy is restricted to in-frame clones and leaves out a portion. Of tens of thousands of clones listed, around 89% are singletons. In this sample, this clone turned up once. The chain couples TRBV7-2 to TRBJ2-5; D possibly corresponds to TRBD2 (5 bases). The sample was peripheral blood. The clonotype comes from a man aged 70-80 years with active or convalescent COVID-19. CDR3 in DNA: TGTGCCAGCCAAAAACTACCGCGGGACCAAGAGACCCAGTACTTC. This sequence encodes CASQKLPRDQETQYF.